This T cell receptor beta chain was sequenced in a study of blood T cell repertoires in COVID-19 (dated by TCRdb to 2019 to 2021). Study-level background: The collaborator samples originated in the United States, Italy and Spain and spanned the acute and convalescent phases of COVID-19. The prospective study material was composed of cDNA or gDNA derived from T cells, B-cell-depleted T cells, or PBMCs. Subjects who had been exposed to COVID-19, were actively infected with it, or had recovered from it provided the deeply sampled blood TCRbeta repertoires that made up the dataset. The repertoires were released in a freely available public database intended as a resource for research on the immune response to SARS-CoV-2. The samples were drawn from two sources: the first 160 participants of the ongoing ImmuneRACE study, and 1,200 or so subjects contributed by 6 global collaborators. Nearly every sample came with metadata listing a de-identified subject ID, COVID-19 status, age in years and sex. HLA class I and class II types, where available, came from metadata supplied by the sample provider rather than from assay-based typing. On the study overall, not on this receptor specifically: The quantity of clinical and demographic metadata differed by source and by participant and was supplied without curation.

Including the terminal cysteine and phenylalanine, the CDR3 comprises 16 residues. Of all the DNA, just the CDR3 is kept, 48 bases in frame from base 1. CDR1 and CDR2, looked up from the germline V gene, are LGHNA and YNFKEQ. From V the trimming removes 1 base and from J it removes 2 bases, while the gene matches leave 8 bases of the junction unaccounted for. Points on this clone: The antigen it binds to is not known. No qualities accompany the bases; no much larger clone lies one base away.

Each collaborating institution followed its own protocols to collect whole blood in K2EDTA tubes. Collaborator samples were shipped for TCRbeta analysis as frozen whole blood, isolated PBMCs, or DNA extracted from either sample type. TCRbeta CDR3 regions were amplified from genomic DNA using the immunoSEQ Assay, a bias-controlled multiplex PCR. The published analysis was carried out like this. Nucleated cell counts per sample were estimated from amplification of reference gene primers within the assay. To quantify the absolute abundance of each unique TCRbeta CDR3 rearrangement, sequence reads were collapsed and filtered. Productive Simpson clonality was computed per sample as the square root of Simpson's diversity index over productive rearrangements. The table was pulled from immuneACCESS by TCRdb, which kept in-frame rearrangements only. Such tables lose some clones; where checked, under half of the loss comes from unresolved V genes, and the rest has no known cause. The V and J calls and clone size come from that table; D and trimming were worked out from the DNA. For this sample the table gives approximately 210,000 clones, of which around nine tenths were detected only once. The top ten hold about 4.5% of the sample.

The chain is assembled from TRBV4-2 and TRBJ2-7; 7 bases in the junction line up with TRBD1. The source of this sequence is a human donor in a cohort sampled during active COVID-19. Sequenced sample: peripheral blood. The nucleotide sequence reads TGTGCCAGCAGCCAAGCCGGGACAGCGATGACCTACGAGCAGTACTTC. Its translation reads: CASSQAGTAMTYEQYF.